Described below is a single T cell receptor beta chain sequence and its context. These data originate in a study of cytomegalovirus exposure and HLA in healthy donors. V lost 1 base, J lost 5 bases, and 7 bases stayed unmatched. The CDR3 covers 17 residues. The germline V gene has CDR1 MGHRA and CDR2 YSYEKL. PCR primers comprised 60 Vbeta and 13 Jbeta primers. The method was immunoSEQ multiplex PCR; TCRdb's version includes in-frame clones alone and lacks a portion of them. Altogether 70,000 or so clones are present, roughly 71% being singletons, with the ten largest covering approximately 10%. The sequence derives from a woman aged 60-75 years in good health and CMV-seropositive. This chain connects TRBV4-1 to TRBJ2-2; 10 bases match TRBD1. Sequences were obtained from PBMCs. The CDR3 protein is CASSQARDRGFTGELFF. The CDR3 DNA reads as TGCGCCAGCAGCCAAGCCCGGGACAGGGGCTTTACCGGGGAGCTGTTTTTT.